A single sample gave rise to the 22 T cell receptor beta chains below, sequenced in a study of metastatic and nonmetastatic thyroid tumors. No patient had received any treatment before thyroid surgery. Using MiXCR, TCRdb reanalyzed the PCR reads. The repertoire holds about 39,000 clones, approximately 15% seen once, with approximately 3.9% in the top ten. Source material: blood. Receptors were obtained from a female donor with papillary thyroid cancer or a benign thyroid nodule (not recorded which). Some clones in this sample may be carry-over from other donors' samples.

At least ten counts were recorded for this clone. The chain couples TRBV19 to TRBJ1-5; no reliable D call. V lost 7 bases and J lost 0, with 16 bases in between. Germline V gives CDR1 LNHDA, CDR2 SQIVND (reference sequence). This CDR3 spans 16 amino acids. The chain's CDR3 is CASTIGWEYSNQPQHF. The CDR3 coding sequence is TGTGCCAGTACCATAGGCTGGGAATATAGCAATCAGCCCCAGCATTTT.

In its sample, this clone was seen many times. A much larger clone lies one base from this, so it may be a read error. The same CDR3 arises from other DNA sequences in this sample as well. The CDR3 DNA sequence: TGTGCCAGTAGTATCGCAGTAAATAGCAATCAGCCCCAGCACTTT. Translation gives CASSIAVNSNQPQHF. This chain uses TRBV19 with TRBJ1-5; D gene uncertain. The germline gives CDR1 LNHDA, CDR2 SQIVND (reference sequence). CDR3 length equals 15 residues.

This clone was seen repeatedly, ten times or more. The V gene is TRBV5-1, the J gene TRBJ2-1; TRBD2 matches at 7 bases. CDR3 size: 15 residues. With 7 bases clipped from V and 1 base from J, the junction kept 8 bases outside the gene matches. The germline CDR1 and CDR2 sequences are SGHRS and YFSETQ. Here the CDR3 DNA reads TGCGCCAGCGGGGAGGGCACAACGTCCTACAATGAGCAGTTCTTC. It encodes CASGEGTTSYNEQFF.

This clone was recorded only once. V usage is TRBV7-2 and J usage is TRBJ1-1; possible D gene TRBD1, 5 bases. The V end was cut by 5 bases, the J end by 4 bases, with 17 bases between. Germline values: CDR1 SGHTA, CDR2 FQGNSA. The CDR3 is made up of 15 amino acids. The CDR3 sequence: CASSSVGGEGTEAFF. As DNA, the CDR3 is TGTGCCAGCAGCAGCGTCGGGGGAGAGGGCACTGAAGCTTTCTTT.

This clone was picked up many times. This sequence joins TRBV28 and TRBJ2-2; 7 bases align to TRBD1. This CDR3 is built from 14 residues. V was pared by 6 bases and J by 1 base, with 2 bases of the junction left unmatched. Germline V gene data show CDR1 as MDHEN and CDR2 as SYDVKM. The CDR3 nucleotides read TGTGCCAGCAGCAGGACAGGGAACACCGGGGAGCTGTTTTTT. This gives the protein CASSRTGNTGELFF.

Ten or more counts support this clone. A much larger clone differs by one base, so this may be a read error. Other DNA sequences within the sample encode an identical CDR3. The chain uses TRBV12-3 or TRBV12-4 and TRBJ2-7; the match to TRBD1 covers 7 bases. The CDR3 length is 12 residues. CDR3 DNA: TGCGCCAGCAGTTTACAGGGGTGGGGGCAGTACTTC. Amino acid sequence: CASSLQGWGQYF.

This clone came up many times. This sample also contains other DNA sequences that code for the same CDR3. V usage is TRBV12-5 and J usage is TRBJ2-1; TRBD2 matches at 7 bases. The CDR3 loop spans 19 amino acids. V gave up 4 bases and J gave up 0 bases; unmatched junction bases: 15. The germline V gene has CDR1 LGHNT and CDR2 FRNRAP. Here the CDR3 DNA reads TGTGCTAGTGGTTGGGTTCGGGCGGGAGATTACAGCTCCTACAATGAGCAGTTCTTC. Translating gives CASGWVRAGDYSSYNEQFF.

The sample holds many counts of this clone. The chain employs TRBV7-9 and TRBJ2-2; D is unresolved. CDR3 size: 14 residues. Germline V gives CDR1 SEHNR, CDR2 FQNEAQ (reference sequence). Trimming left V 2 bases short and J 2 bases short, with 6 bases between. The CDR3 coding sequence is TGTGCCAGCAGCTTAATTCCTAACACCGGGGAGCTGTTTTTT. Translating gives CASSLIPNTGELFF.

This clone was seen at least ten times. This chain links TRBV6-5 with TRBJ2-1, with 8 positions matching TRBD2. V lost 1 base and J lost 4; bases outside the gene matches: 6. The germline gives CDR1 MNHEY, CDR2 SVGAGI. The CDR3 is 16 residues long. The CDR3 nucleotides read TGTGCCAGCAGTTACTTACCCAGCGGGAGATACAATGAGCAGTTCTTC. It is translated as CASSYLPSGRYNEQFF.

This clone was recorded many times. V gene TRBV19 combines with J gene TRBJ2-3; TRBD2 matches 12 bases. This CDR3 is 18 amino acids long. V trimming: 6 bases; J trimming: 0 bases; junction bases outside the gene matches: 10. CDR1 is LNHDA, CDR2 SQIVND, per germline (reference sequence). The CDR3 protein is CASSLLAGGFGSTDTQYF. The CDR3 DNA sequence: TGTGCCAGTAGCCTCCTAGCGGGAGGGTTTGGCAGCACAGATACGCAGTATTTT.

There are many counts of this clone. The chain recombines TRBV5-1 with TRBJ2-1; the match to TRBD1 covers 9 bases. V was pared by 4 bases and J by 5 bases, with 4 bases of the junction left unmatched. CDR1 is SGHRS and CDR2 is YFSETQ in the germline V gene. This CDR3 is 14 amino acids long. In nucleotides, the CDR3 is TGCGCCAGCAGCACACAGGGGGCGGACAATGAGCAGTTCTTC. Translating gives CASSTQGADNEQFF.

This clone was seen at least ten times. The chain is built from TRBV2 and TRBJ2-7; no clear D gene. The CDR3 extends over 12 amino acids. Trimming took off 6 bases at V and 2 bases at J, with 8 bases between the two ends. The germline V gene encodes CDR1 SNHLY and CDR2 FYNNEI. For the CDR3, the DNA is TGTGCCAGCAGGGACGAAGCCTACGAGCAGTACTTC. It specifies CASRDEAYEQYF.

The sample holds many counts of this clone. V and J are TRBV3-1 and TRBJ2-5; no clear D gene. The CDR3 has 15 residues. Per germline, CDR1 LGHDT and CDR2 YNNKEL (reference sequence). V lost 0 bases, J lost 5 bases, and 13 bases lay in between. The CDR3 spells CASSQDTRGWETQYF. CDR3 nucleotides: TGTGCCAGCAGCCAAGATACGAGAGGATGGGAGACCCAGTACTTC.

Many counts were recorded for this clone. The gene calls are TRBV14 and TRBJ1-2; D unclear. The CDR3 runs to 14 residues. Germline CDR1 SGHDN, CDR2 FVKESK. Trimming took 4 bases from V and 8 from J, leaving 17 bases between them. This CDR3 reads CASSLTTALGGYTF. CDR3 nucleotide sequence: TGTGCCAGCAGCCTAACAACCGCCCTTGGGGGCTACACCTTC.

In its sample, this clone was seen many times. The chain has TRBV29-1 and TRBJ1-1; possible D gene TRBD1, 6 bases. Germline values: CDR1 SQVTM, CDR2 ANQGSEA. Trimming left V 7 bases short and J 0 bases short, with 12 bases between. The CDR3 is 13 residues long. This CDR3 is CSALGQLNTEAFF. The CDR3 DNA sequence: TGCAGCGCCCTGGGACAATTGAACACTGAAGCTTTCTTT.

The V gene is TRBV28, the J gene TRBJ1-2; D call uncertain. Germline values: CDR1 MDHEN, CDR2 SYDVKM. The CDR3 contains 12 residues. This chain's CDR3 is CSISLRDHGYTF. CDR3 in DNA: TGTTCCATCAGTTTAAGGGATCACGGCTACACCTTC.

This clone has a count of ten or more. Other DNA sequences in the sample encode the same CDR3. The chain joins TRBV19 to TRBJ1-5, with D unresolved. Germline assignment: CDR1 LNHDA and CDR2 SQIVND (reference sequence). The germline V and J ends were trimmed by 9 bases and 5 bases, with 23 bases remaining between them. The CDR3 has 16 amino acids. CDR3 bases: TGTGCCAGCCTGGCGGGCAGGCGAGGACCTTATCAGCCCCAGCATTTT. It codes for CASLAGRRGPYQPQHF.

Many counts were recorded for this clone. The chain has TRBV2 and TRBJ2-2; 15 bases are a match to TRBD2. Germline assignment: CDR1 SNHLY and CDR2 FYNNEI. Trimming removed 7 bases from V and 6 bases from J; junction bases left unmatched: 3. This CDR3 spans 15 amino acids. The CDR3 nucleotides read TGTGCCAGCAAACGGACTAGCGGGGGGGCCGGGGAGCTGTTTTTT. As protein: CASKRTSGGAGELFF.

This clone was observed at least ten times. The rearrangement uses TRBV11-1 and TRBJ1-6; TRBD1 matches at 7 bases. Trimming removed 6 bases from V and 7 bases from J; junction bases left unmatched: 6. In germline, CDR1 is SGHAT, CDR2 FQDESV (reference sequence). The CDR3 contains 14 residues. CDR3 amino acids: CASRTGTGNSPLHF. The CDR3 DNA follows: TGTGCCAGCAGGACAGGGACTGGGAATTCACCCCTCCACTTT.

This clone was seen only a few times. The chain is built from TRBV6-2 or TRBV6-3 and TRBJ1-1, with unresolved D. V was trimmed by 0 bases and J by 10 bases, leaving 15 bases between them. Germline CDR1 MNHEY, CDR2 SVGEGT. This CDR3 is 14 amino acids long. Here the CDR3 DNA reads TGTGCCAGCAGTTACTCGATATTGATCGCTCGAGCTTTCTTT. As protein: CASSYSILIARAFF.

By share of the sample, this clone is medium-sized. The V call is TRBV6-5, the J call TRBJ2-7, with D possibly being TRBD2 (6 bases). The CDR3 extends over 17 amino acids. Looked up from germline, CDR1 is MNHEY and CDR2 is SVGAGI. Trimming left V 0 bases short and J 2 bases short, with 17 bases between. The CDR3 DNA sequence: TGTGCCAGCAGTTACTCGGTCGGAGGCACGGGGGCCTACGAGCAGTACTTC. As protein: CASSYSVGGTGAYEQYF.

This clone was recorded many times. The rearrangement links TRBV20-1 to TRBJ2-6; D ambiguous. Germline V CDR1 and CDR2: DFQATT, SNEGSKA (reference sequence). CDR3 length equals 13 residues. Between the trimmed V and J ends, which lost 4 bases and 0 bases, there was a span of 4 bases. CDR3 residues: CSAIGSGANVLTF. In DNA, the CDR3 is TGCAGTGCTATCGGCTCTGGGGCCAACGTCCTGACTTTC.